Each of the 13 T cell receptor beta chains below was sequenced from the same sample in a study of T cell responses to AZD1222 COVID-19 vaccine. Repertoires were generated with immunoSEQ multiplex PCR, while TCRdb's copy carries only in-frame clones and drops some. The repertoire has about 120,000 clones, around nine tenths of them found once; the top ten carry 9.5% to 15%. The sequencing here drew on peripheral blood, taken on day 0 of AZD1222 vaccination. Receptors originate from an adult in good health.

The chain is built from TRBV12-5 and TRBJ2-7; D is possibly TRBD1 (6 bases). This CDR3 region has 16 residues. Germline loops: CDR1 LGHNT, CDR2 FRNRAP. V lost 2 bases and J 2 bases, leaving 16 bases between the germline ends. The CDR3, as DNA: TGTGCTAGTGGTTTGACGGTCGGGACATTCCCCTACGAGCAGTACTTC. Encoded protein: CASGLTVGTFPYEQYF.

Only a few counts were recorded for this clone. V is TRBV19 and J is TRBJ2-5; 10 bases fit TRBD2. From germline, CDR1 is LNHDA and CDR2 SQIVND (reference sequence). J gave up 4 bases and V 8 bases, and 7 bases lay outside the gene matches. CDR3 length: 14 residues. CDR3 sequence (DNA): TGTGCCAGTGGGTCTAGCGGGAGCCTAGAGACCCAGTACTTC. It codes for CASGSSGSLETQYF.

Only a few counts were recorded for this clone. This rearrangement joins TRBV7-9 to TRBJ1-5, with D unresolved. This CDR3 has 12 residues. CDR1 SEHNR and CDR2 FQNEAQ come from the germline V gene (reference sequence). The V and J ends lost 3 bases and 8 bases respectively, with 8 bases between them. This CDR3 is CASSFDGKPQHF. CDR3 nucleotides: TGTGCCAGCAGCTTCGATGGTAAGCCCCAGCATTTT.

This clone was picked up one time. CDR3 nucleotide sequence: TGTGCCAGCAGCCAAAGTGGACAGGGTTACGGTTCACCCCTCCACTTT. Translating gives CASSQSGQGYGSPLHF. The rearrangement joins TRBV3-1 (or the pseudogene TRBV3-2) to TRBJ1-6, with 8 nucleotides matching TRBD1. Per germline, CDR1 LGHDT and CDR2 YNNKEL (reference sequence). The CDR3 runs 16 residues. V lost 2 bases and J lost 9; bases outside the gene matches: 9.

The chain recombines TRBV28 with TRBJ1-5, with 7 bases aligning to TRBD1. CDR1 and CDR2 (germline): MDHEN, SYDVKM. The CDR3 has 15 amino acids. The J segment lost 4 bases and the V segment lost 10 bases, leaving 13 bases of the junction unmatched. The CDR3 spells CATRRQGLWNQPQHF. In DNA, the CDR3 is TGTGCCACCCGGCGACAGGGTTTATGGAATCAGCCCCAGCATTTT.

The rearrangement joins TRBV19 to TRBJ2-2; TRBD1 matches at 12 bases. The germline gives CDR1 LNHDA, CDR2 SQIVND (reference sequence). The trim removed 4 bases at V and 6 bases at J, leaving 3 bases unmatched. This CDR3 has 15 residues. The DNA of the CDR3 is TGTGCCAGTAGTAAGGGACAGGGGGCGGCCGGGGAGCTGTTTTTT. Encoded protein: CASSKGQGAAGELFF. The full variable domain, rest sourced from reference TRBV19 and TRBJ2-2, is DGGITQSPKYLFRKEGQNVTLSCEQNLNHDAMYWYRQDPGQGLRLIYYSQIVNDFQKGDIAEGYSVSREKKESFPLTVTSAQKNPTAFYLCASSKGQGAAGELFFGEGSRLTVL.

The chain links TRBV15 to TRBJ2-3; 7 bases match TRBD2. Per the germline V gene, CDR1 is LNHNV and CDR2 is YYDKDF (reference sequence). The CDR3 sequence is 17 residues long. V lost 0 bases, J lost 3 bases, and 9 bases stayed unmatched. CDR3: CATSRDIRGRETDTQYF. The CDR3 region has the DNA TGTGCCACCAGCAGAGATATTCGGGGGAGGGAAACAGATACGCAGTATTTT.

The chain is built from TRBV5-1 and TRBJ2-7; 8 bases are a match to TRBD1. Unmatched junction bases numbered 9, after V lost 0 bases and J lost 1 base. The CDR3 contains 17 residues. Germline lookup yields CDR1 SGHRS and CDR2 YFSETQ. The CDR3, as DNA: TGCGCCAGCAGCTTGGCCGGTCCGGGGACAGGATCCTACGAGCAGTACTTC. Translating it yields CASSLAGPGTGSYEQYF.

This chain uses TRBV28 with TRBJ1-4, with D maybe TRBD1 (6 bases). The CDR3 consists of 15 residues. Looked up from germline, CDR1 is MDHEN and CDR2 is SYDVKM. Deletions cut 2 bases from V and 7 bases from J, with 14 bases between. In DNA, the CDR3 is TGTGCCAGCAGTTTAACAGGGAAGGGGGGTGAAAAACTGTTTTTT. Translated, it gives CASSLTGKGGEKLFF.

The chain joins TRBV7-2 to TRBJ2-5, with 7 bases identical to TRBD2. Unmatched junction bases numbered 10, after V lost 2 bases and J lost 4 bases. The CDR3 spans 16 residues. The germline V gene encodes CDR1 SGHTA and CDR2 FQGNSA. DNA of the CDR3: TGTGCCAGCAGCTTAATCGCTTCGACTAGCTTAGAGACCCAGTACTTC. This translates into CASSLIASTSLETQYF.

The V call is TRBV24-1, the J call TRBJ2-1; 14 nucleotides match TRBD2. This CDR3 region has 14 residues. Germline CDR1 KGHDR, CDR2 SFDVKD. J gave up 9 bases and V 9 bases, and 6 bases lay outside the gene matches. CDR3 nucleotides: TGTGCCACCCCCGGGACTAGCGGGAGCACTGAGCAGTTCTTC. Its protein product is CATPGTSGSTEQFF.

The V and J genes are TRBV5-6 and TRBJ2-5, with 8 bases aligning to TRBD1. J was trimmed by 5 bases and V by 4 bases; bases with no gene match: 10. Germline V gene sequence: CDR1 SGHDT, CDR2 YYEEEE. CDR3 length: 15 amino acids. This chain's CDR3 is CASSGTGTGGETQYF. The CDR3 DNA reads TGTGCCAGCAGCGGAACCGGGACAGGAGGGGAGACCCAGTACTTC.

The V gene is TRBV6-5, the J gene TRBJ2-1, with 12 bases aligning to TRBD2. Trimming cost V 6 bases and J 4 bases; bases outside gene matches: 4. Germline CDR1 is MNHEY and CDR2 is SVGAGI. The CDR3 contains 15 residues. CDR3 residues: CASRRLAGVYNEQFF. The CDR3 bases are TGTGCCAGCAGAAGACTAGCGGGAGTTTACAATGAGCAGTTCTTC.